The clone carrying this T cell receptor (beta chain) appeared a single time. Trimming took 3 bases from V and 0 from J, leaving 16 bases between them. The V gene's germline CDR1 is ENHRY and CDR2 SYGVKD. The CDR3 length is 17 residues. Clones were read by immunoSEQ multiplex PCR, and TCRdb kept only the in-frame ones, dropping some. Among around 61,000 clones, about 90% were seen once, and the ten largest hold over 1.2%. This entry comes from a study of T cell changes during pregnancy in multiple sclerosis. V gene TRBV10-3 combines with J gene TRBJ2-3; TRBD2 is a possible D gene (6 bases). Sequenced material: peripheral blood, taken in the third trimester of pregnancy. This receptor was obtained from a female donor in good health, enrolled as a control in a pregnancy study. The DNA for the CDR3 is TGTGCCATCAGTGACGAGGGACGGACTACTAGCACAGATACGCAGTATTTT. Protein sequence: CAISDEGRTTSTDTQYF.